The source of this T cell receptor beta chain is a study of T cell repertoires in cytomegalovirus infection (dated by TCRdb to the late 2010s). For the wider study: Donor HLA type was relevant to the analysis, as public TCR beta signatures indicated carriage of CMV infection together with the matching HLA type. Findings and caveats that apply to the study as a whole: In both this cohort and an independent roughly 350-donor cohort, the cumulative frequency of public TCR beta family members distinguished carriers of CMV infection plus the relevant HLA type. The ex vivo response was dominated by HLA-C-restricted CMV-specific TCR beta clonotypes, which also provided the single most frequent clonotype in two of eight donors.

This clonotype appeared a few times. Which antigen it targets is not known. Base qualities are not at hand, and no much larger clone is one base apart. Reading the germline V gene (reference sequence) gives CDR1 LNHDA and CDR2 SQIVND. Inclusive of the bounding cysteine and phenylalanine, the CDR3 is 14 residues long. Only the CDR3 DNA stays, 42 bases, in frame from base 1. V and J lose 3 bases and 2 bases, and a span of 10 bases separates them. TCRdb lists the instrument as Illumina HiSeq 1500. The public reads were quality trimmed at Q25 with fastp and then assembled into clones with MiXCR by TCRdb, keeping productive beta chains. Every entry covers one CDR3 protein and lists the most common genes and DNA from its rows. The sample yields more than 400,000 distinct CDR3 sequences; about 26% were counted once. Clones ranked in the top ten supply over 10% of the sample.

The receptor was isolated from a human donor in good health (CMV status not recorded). Some clones in this sample may be carry-over from other donors' samples. The chain couples TRBV19 to TRBJ1-1, and possibly TRBD1, on 6 matching bases. Sequencing was performed on PBMCs. This receptor carries the CDR3 CASSIQGTNTEAFF. In nucleotides, the sequence is TGTGCCAGTAGTATTCAGGGGACTAACACTGAAGCTTTCTTT.